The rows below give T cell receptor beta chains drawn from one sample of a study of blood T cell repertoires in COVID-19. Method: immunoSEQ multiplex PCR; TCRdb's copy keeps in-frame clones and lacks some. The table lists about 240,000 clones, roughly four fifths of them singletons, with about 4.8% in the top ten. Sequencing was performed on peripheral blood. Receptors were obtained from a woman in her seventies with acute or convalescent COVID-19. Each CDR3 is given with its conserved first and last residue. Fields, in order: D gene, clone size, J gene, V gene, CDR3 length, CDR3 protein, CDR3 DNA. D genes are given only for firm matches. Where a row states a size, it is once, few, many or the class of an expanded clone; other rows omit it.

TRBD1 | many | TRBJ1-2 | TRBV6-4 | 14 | CASSPGGASYGYTF | TGTGCCAGCAGTCCAGGGGGCGCGAGCTATGGCTACACCTTC
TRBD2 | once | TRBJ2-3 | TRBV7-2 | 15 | CASSFTSGSTDTQYF | TGTGCCAGCAGCTTTACTAGCGGCAGCACAGATACGCAGTATTTT
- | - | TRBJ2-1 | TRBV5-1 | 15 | CASSVGQTHYNEQFF | TGCGCCAGCAGCGTCGGACAGACCCACTACAATGAGCAGTTCTTC
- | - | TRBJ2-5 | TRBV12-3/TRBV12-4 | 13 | CASSSANQETQYF | TGTGCCAGCAGTTCAGCCAACCAAGAGACCCAGTACTTC
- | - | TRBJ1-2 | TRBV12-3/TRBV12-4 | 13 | CASSLTANYGYTF | TGTGCCAGCAGTTTGACAGCCAACTATGGCTACACCTTC
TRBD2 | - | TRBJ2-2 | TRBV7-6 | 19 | CASSLAVTSGGANTGELFF | TGTGCCAGCAGCTTAGCAGTTACTAGCGGGGGCGCGAACACCGGGGAGCTGTTTTTT
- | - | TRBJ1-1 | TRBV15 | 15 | CATSREILSGTEAFF | TGTGCCACCAGCAGAGAGATACTTTCGGGCACTGAAGCTTTCTTT
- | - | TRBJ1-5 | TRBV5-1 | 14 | CASSLSGEAQPQHF | TGCGCCAGCAGCTTATCGGGGGAGGCTCAGCCCCAGCATTTT
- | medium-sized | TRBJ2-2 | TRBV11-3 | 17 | CASSSSAADLNTGELFF | TGTGCCAGCAGCTCGTCGGCGGCCGATTTGAACACCGGGGAGCTGTTTTTT
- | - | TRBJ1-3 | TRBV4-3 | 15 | CASSQDLTVGNTIYF | TGCGCCAGCAGCCAAGATCTGACAGTTGGAAACACCATATATTTT
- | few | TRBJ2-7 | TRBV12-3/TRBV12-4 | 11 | CASSLSGEQYF | TGTGCCAGCAGTCTTAGTGGCGAGCAGTACTTC
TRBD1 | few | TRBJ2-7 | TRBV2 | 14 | CASRGGTGSYEQYF | TGTGCCAGCAGGGGTGGGACAGGGTCCTACGAGCAGTACTTC
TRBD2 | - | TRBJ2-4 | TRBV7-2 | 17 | CASSATSGGLAKNIQYF | TGTGCCAGCAGCGCCACTAGCGGGGGTTTAGCCAAAAACATTCAGTACTTC
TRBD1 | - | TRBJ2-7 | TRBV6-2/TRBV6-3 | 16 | CASSYSGGTENYEQYF | TGTGCCAGCAGTTACTCAGGTGGGACAGAAAACTACGAGCAGTACTTC
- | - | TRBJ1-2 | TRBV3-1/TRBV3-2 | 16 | CASSQEYVRSNYGYTF | TGTGCCAGCAGCCAAGAATATGTCAGATCCAACTATGGCTACACCTTC
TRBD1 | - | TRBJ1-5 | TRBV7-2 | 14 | CASSFGTGAQPQHF | TGTGCCAGCAGCTTTGGGACAGGGGCTCAGCCCCAGCATTTT
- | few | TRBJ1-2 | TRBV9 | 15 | CASSPGFALSDGYTF | TGTGCCAGCAGCCCAGGTTTCGCTCTTTCGGATGGCTACACCTTC
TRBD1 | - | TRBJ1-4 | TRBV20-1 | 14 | CSASLGQGNEKLFF | TGCAGTGCTAGTCTGGGACAGGGGAATGAAAAACTGTTTTTT
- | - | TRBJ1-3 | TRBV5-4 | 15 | CASSLEGGLGNTIYF | TGTGCCAGCAGCTTAGAAGGGGGTCTCGGAAACACCATATATTTT
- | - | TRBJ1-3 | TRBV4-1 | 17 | CASSQDLGGRGGNTIYF | TGCGCCAGCAGCCAAGATTTGGGGGGGCGCGGAGGAAACACCATATATTTT
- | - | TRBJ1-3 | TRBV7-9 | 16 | CASTSWDTVETNTIYF | TGTGCCAGCACCTCCTGGGACACAGTCGAGACAAACACCATATATTTT
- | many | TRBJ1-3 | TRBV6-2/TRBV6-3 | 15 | CASSYSGQHGNTIYF | TGTGCCAGCAGTTACTCGGGCCAGCACGGAAACACCATATATTTT
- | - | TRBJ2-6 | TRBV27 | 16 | CASSFDRALGANVLTF | TGTGCCAGCAGTTTCGACCGAGCGCTGGGGGCCAACGTCCTGACTTTC
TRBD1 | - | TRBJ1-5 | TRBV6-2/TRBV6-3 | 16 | CASSLTGLGVNQPQHF | TGTGCCAGCAGTTTGACAGGGTTAGGGGTAAATCAGCCCCAGCATTTT
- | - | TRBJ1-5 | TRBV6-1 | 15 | CASSESGSISRTQHF | TGTGCCAGCAGTGAATCGGGAAGTATCTCCAGGACCCAGCATTTT
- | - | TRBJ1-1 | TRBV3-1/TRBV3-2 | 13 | CATSGLLNTEAFF | TGTGCCACCTCGGGACTTTTGAACACTGAAGCTTTCTTT
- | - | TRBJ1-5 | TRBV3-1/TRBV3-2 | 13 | CASSQDRGQPQHF | TGTGCCAGCAGCCAAGATAGAGGTCAGCCCCAGCATTTT
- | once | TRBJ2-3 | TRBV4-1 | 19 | CASSQEAARQTTSTDTQYF | TGCGCCAGCAGCCAAGAAGCAGCTAGGCAAACTACTAGCACAGATACGCAGTATTTT
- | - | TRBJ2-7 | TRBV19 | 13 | CASRKDRTYEQYF | TGTGCCAGTAGAAAGGACAGAACCTACGAGCAGTACTTC
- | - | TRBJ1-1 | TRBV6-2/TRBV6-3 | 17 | CASSYSLFRAPNTEAFF | TGTGCCAGCAGTTACTCGCTGTTCAGGGCACCAAACACTGAAGCTTTCTTT
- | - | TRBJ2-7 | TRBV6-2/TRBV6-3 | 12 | CASSPLSYEQYF | TGTGCCAGCAGTCCCCTCTCCTACGAGCAGTACTTC
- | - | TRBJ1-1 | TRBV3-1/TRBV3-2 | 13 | CASSPTLNTEAFF | TGTGCCAGCAGCCCCACATTGAACACTGAAGCTTTCTTT
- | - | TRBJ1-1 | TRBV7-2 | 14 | CATYPTRGSTEAFF | TGTGCCACCTACCCTACAAGGGGGAGTACTGAAGCTTTCTTT
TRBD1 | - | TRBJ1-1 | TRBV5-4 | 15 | CASSLLGQGSAEAFF | TGTGCCAGCAGCTTACTTGGACAGGGGAGCGCTGAAGCTTTCTTT
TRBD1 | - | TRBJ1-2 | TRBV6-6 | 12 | CALLDRVYGYTF | TGTGCCCTGCTAGACAGGGTCTATGGCTACACCTTC
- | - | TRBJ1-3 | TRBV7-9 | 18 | CASSYALATTESGNTIYF | TGTGCCAGCAGCTATGCCCTAGCTACGACGGAGTCTGGAAACACCATATATTTT
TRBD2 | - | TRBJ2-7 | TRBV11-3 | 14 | CASSRGGTSYEQYF | TGTGCCAGCAGCCGCGGGGGGACCTCCTACGAGCAGTACTTC
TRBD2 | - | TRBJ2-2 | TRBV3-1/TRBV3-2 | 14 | CASSQGLAGDLLFF | TGTGCCAGCAGCCAGGGGCTAGCGGGGGATTTGCTGTTTTTT
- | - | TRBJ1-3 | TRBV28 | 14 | CASSLRGRENTIYF | TGTGCCAGCAGTTTAAGAGGGAGGGAAAACACCATATATTTT
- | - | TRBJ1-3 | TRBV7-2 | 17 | CASSLAPLPASGNTIYF | TGTGCCAGCAGCTTAGCTCCCCTACCTGCCTCTGGAAACACCATATATTTT
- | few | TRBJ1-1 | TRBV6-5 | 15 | CASSYSTATNTEAFF | TGTGCCAGCAGTTACTCGACAGCAACCAACACTGAAGCTTTCTTT
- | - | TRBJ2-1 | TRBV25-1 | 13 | CASSELQGNEQFF | TGTGCCAGCAGTGAATTACAGGGCAATGAGCAGTTCTTC
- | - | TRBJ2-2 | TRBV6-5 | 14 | CASRQATYTGELFF | TGTGCCAGTCGGCAAGCGACCTACACCGGGGAGCTGTTTTTT
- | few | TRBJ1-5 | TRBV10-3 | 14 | CAISESGNGQPQHF | TGTGCCATCAGTGAATCGGGGAATGGTCAGCCCCAGCATTTT
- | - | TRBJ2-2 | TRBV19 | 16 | CASRDWGGPTPGELFF | TGTGCCAGTAGGGATTGGGGCGGCCCTACGCCCGGGGAGCTGTTTTTT
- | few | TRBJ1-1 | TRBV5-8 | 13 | CASSQTSDTEAFF | TGTGCCAGCAGCCAGACATCGGACACTGAAGCTTTCTTT
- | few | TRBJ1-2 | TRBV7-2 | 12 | CASSFQRGGYTF | TGTGCCAGCAGCTTTCAGAGAGGTGGCTACACCTTC
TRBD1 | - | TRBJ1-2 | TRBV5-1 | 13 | CASKEGTADGYTF | TGCGCCAGCAAAGAAGGGACAGCAGATGGCTACACCTTC
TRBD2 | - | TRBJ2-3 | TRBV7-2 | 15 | CASSRGGAGTDTQYF | TGTGCCAGCAGCCGCGGGGGGGCCGGCACAGATACGCAGTATTTT
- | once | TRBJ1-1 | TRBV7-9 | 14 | CASRQDVMNTEAFF | TGTGCCAGCAGACAGGACGTTATGAACACTGAAGCTTTCTTT